The 5 T cell receptor beta chains below all came from one sample that was sequenced in a study of T cell repertoires in cytomegalovirus infection (dated by TCRdb to the late 2010s). Their antigens are not known. The treatment or condition label of this sample denotes: in vitro stimulation with specific CMV peptide epitopes to enrich CMV-specific T cells. The sequencing machine was an Illumina HiSeq 1500. The public reads were reprocessed in TCRdb via fastp at Q25 and MiXCR, keeping in-frame beta chains. Each record represents a unique CDR3 protein, reported with the most common genes and DNA among its rows. Recorded for this sample are roughly 49,000 distinct CDR3 sequences; about a fifth of them occurred a single time. The top ten clones comprise over 85% of the sample. Sequences were derived from CD8+ T cells from cultured PBMCs, sampled from culture after CMV antigen stimulation. Every receptor here comes from a human donor in good health (CMV status not recorded). Some clones in this sample may be carry-over from other donors' samples.

The chain combines TRBV10-3 with TRBJ2-7, with a possible D match to TRBD2 (7 bases). V lost 2 bases and J lost 4, with 15 bases in between. Germline CDR1 reads ENHRY; CDR2 reads SYGVKD. The CDR3 contains 15 residues. CDR3 loop: CAISEGGGQSYEQYF. CDR3 nucleotides: TGTGCCATCAGTGAGGGGGGGGGGCAATCGTACGAGCAGTACTTC.

The chain employs TRBV27 and TRBJ2-1; maybe TRBD1 (5 bases). Trimming took off 3 bases at V and 5 bases at J, with 14 bases between the two ends. Germline CDR1 and CDR2: MNHEY and SMNVEV (reference sequence). The CDR3 consists of 15 residues. The CDR3 sequence: CASSFGSPRDNEQFF. DNA of the CDR3: TGTGCCAGCAGTTTCGGCTCCCCCAGGGACAATGAGCAGTTCTTC.

The chain uses TRBV27 and TRBJ1-5; maybe TRBD1 (6 bases). Germline-derived CDR1 and CDR2 are MNHEY and SMNVEV (reference sequence). The CDR3 has 16 amino acids. The V end lost 1 base, the J end lost 6 bases, and 16 bases lay between the germline ends. The CDR3 here is CASSLYSGGGSQPQHF. The CDR3 region has the DNA TGTGCCAGCAGTTTATATAGTGGAGGGGGAAGTCAGCCCCAGCATTTT.

The gene calls are TRBV9 and TRBJ2-1, with TRBD2 matching over 9 bases. The germline V gene encodes CDR1 SGDLS and CDR2 YYNGEE. CDR3 size: 13 residues. J was trimmed by 2 bases and V by 7 bases; bases with no gene match: 1. The CDR3 sequence: CASGGGAYNEQFF. As DNA, the CDR3 is TGTGCCAGCGGCGGGGGGGCCTACAATGAGCAGTTCTTC.

The rearrangement uses TRBV7-9 and TRBJ2-3, with a tentative D call TRBD2 (5 bases). The V gene lost 4 bases and the J gene lost 4 bases, with 15 bases spanning the gap. The length of the CDR3 is 15 residues. CDR1 is SEHNR, CDR2 FQNEAQ, per germline (reference sequence). The CDR3 loop is CASSSPQEEADTQYF. DNA for the CDR3: TGTGCCAGCAGCTCCCCCCAGGAGGAGGCAGATACGCAGTATTTT.